This record concerns one TCR beta chain sequence. Its antigen is still unknown. Clones were sequenced by immunoSEQ multiplex PCR, and TCRdb holds only the in-frame ones, with some missing. The table shows some 70,000 clones, with roughly 90% occurring only once. The record originates from a study of OX40 agonist ivuxolimab in advanced cancers. In the study overall: Three patients, one with hepatocellular carcinoma and two with cutaneous melanoma, achieved partial responses. Regarding the study as a whole: The CD4+ and CD8+ T cells in the blood had expanded clonally by week 6 at 0.1 to 3.0 mg/kg.

The germline V gene has CDR1 ENHRY and CDR2 SYGVKD. The CDR3 spans 14 residues. V lost 3 bases, J lost 6 bases, and 14 bases lay in between. The specimen was CD4+ or CD8+ T cells sorted from blood, collected in a trial of the OX40 agonist ivuxolimab. This clonotype was obtained from an adult with an advanced solid tumor such as melanoma, head and neck, liver or kidney cancer. The V gene is TRBV10-3, the J gene TRBJ1-2, with D perhaps TRBD1 (5 bases). The CDR3 loop is CAISEGRQGDGYTF. DNA for the CDR3: TGTGCCATCAGTGAAGGGCGGCAGGGCGATGGCTACACCTTC.